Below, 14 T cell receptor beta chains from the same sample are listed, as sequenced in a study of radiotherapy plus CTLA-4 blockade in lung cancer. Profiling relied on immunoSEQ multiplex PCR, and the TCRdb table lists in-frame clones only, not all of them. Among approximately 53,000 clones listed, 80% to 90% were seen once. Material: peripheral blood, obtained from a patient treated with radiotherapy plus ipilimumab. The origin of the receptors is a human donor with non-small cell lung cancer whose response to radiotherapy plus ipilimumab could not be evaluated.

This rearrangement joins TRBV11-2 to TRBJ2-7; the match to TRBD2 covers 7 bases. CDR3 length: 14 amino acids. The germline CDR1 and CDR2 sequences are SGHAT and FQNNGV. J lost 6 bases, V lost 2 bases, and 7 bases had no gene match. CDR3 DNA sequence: TGTGCCAGCAGCTTAAGGCGGGAGTTTGGCGAGCAGTACTTC. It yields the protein CASSLRREFGEQYF. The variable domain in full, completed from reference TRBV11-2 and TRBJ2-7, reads EAGVAQSPRYKIIEKRQSVAFWCNPISGHATLYWYQQILGQGPKLLIQFQNNGVVDDSQLPKDRFSAERLKGVDSTLKIQPAKLEDSAVYLCASSLRREFGEQYFGPGTRLTVT.

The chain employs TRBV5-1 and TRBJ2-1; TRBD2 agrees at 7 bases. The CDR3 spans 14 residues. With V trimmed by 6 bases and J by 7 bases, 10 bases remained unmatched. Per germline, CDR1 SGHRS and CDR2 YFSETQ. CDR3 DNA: TGCGCCAGCACGGGGGGAGTTCGTTTGAATGAGCAGTTCTTC. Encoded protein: CASTGGVRLNEQFF.

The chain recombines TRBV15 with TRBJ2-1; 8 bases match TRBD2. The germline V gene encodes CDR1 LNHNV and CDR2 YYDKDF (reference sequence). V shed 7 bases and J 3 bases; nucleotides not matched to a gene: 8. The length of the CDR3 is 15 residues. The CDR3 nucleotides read TGTGCCACCACCGTGGGGAGCGGGGGCTACAATGAGCAGTTCTTC. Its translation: CATTVGSGGYNEQFF.

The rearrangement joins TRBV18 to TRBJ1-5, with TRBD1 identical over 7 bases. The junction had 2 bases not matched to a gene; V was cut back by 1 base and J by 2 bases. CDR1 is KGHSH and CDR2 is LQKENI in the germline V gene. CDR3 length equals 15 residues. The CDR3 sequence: CASSPQTGGNQPQHF. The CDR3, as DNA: TGTGCCAGCTCACCACAAACAGGGGGCAATCAGCCCCAGCATTTT.

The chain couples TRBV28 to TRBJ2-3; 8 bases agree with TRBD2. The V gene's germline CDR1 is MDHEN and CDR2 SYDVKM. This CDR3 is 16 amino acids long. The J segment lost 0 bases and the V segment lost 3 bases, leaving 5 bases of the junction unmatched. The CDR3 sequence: CASSFLGLESTDTQYF. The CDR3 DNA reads TGTGCCAGCAGTTTTTTGGGACTAGAAAGCACAGATACGCAGTATTTT.

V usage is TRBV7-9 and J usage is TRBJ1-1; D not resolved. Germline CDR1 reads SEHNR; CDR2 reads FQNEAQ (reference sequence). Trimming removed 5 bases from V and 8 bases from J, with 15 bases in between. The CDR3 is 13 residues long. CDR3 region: CASSPEAGSEAFF. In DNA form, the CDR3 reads TGTGCCAGCAGCCCTGAGGCCGGGTCCGAAGCTTTCTTT.

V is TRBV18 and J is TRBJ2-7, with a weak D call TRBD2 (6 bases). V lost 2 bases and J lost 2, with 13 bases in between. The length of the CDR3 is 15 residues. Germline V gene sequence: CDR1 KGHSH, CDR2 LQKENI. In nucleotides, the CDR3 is TGTGCCAGCTCACCAAGGGACTTACCAACCTACGAGCAGTACTTC. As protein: CASSPRDLPTYEQYF.

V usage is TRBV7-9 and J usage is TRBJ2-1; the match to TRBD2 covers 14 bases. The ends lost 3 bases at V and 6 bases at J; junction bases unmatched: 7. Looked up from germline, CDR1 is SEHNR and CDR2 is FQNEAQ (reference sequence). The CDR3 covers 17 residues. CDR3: CASSFVTSGRVGNEQFF. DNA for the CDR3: TGTGCCAGCAGCTTCGTGACTAGCGGGAGGGTAGGCAATGAGCAGTTCTTC.

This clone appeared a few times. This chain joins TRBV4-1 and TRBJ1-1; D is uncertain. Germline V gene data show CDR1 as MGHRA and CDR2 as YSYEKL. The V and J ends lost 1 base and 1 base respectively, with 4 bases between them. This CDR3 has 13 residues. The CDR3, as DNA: TGCGCCAGCAGCCAAGGAGGGAACACTGAAGCTTTCTTT. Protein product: CASSQGGNTEAFF.

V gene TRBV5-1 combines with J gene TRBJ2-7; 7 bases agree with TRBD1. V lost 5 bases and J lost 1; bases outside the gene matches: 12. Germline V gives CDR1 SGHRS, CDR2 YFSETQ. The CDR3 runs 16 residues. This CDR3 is CASSFTQGKGSYEQYF. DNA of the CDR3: TGCGCCAGCAGTTTCACACAGGGGAAGGGATCCTACGAGCAGTACTTC.

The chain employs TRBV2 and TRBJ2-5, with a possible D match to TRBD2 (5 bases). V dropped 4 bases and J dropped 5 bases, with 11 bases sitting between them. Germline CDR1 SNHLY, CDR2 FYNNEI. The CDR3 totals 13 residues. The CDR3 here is CASSVLGGETQYF. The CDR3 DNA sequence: TGTGCCAGCAGTGTCCTCGGCGGGGAGACCCAGTACTTC.

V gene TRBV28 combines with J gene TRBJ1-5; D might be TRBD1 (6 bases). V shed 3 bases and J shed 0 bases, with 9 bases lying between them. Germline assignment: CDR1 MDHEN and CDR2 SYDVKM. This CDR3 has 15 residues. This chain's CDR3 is CASSLGADSNQPQHF. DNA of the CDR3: TGTGCCAGCAGTTTGGGGGCAGATAGCAATCAGCCCCAGCATTTT.

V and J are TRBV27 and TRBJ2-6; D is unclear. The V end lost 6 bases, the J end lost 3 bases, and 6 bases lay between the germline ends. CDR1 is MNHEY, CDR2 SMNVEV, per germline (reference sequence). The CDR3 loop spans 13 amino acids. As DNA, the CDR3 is TGTGCCAGCAGCTTTTATGGGGCCAACGTCCTGACTTTC. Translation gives CASSFYGANVLTF.

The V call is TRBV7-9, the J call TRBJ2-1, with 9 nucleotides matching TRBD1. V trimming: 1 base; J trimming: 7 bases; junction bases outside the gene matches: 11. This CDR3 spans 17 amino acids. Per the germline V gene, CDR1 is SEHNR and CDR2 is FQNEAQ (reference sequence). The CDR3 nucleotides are TGTGCCAGCAGCTTAGTTTTCCGGGACAGGGCGGGGAATGAGCAGTTCTTC. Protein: CASSLVFRDRAGNEQFF. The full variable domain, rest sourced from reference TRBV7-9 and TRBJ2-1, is DTGVSQNPRHKITKRGQNVTFRCDPISEHNRLYWYRQTLGQGPEFLTYFQNEAQLEKSRLLSDRFSAERPKGSFSTLEIQRTEQGDSAMYLCASSLVFRDRAGNEQFFGPGTRLTVL.